The 29 T cell receptor beta chains listed next were all sequenced from one sample in a study of early T cells in non-severe SARS-CoV-2 infection. In TCRdb, the 5' RACE reads were re-called with MiXCR into one record per CDR3 protein. The table has tens of thousands of distinct CDR3 sequences, approximately 10% seen once; the top ten hold around 21%. Specimen: whole blood. The receptor source for this set is an adult who was a healthcare worker with PCR-confirmed SARS-CoV-2 infection or an uninfected control (not recorded which).

Ten or more counts support this clonotype. The rearrangement uses TRBV20-1 and TRBJ2-1; the match to TRBD2 covers 10 bases. This CDR3 is built from 18 residues. The V and J ends lost 1 base and 0 bases, in that order; junction bases with no gene match: 9. CDR1 DFQATT and CDR2 SNEGSKA come from the germline V gene (reference sequence). The CDR3 DNA is TGCAGTGCTAGAGGGATTAGCGGGGGGCCAAGCTCCTACAATGAGCAGTTCTTC. It encodes CSARGISGGPSSYNEQFF.

The V gene is TRBV27, the J gene TRBJ1-5; D unclear. The CDR3 runs 16 residues. The V gene lost 2 bases and the J gene lost 3 bases, with 14 bases spanning the gap. Germline V gene sequence: CDR1 MNHEY, CDR2 SMNVEV (reference sequence). The CDR3 nucleotides read TGTGCCAGCAGTTTAAAGGCGGGGATCGCCAATCAGCCCCAGCATTTT. The encoded protein is CASSLKAGIANQPQHF.

In this sample, this clonotype turned up a few times. The rearrangement links TRBV12-3 or TRBV12-4 to TRBJ2-5, with 10 positions matching TRBD1. After removal of 5 bases from V and 3 bases from J, the junction contained 6 bases not matched to a gene. This CDR3 comprises 15 residues. CDR3 sequence reads: CASSPYGTGEETQYF. The CDR3 coding sequence is TGTGCCAGCAGTCCGTACGGGACAGGGGAAGAGACCCAGTACTTC.

This clonotype was detected many times. The genes are TRBV6-6 and TRBJ1-2; D might be TRBD1 (6 bases). The V end lost 5 bases, the J end lost 2 bases, and 9 bases lay between the germline ends. The CDR3 totals 13 residues. Germline CDR1 and CDR2: MNHNY and SVGAGI (reference sequence). The CDR3 sequence: CASSPGQNYGYTF. CDR3 in DNA: TGTGCCAGCAGTCCGGGACAAAACTATGGCTACACCTTC.

The CDR3 protein is CASSQELGEQYF. The CDR3 DNA reads TGCGCCAGCAGCCAAGAGCTAGGCGAGCAGTACTTC. The chain employs TRBV4-1 and TRBJ2-7, with D unresolved. Looked up from germline, CDR1 is MGHRA and CDR2 is YSYEKL. CDR3 length equals 12 residues. The V gene lost 0 bases and the J gene lost 6 bases, with 6 bases spanning the gap.

This clonotype was recorded at least ten times. The chain has TRBV2 and TRBJ1-1; maybe TRBD1 (6 bases). This CDR3 region has 13 residues. V was clipped by 3 bases and J by 10 bases, with 15 bases between them. Germline V CDR1 and CDR2: SNHLY, FYNNEI. CDR3 sequence: CASSDSYRGPAFF. DNA for the CDR3: TGTGCCAGCAGTGATTCGTATCGGGGGCCAGCTTTCTTT.

This clonotype was counted a few times. The V and J genes are TRBV12-3 or TRBV12-4 and TRBJ2-6, with D possibly TRBD1 on 5 matching bases. Trimming left V 4 bases short and J 0 bases short, with 10 bases between. This CDR3 is 16 amino acids long. CDR3 DNA: TGTGCCAGCAGTTCCACGACAGTCTCTGGGGCCAACGTCCTGACTTTC. This translates into CASSSTTVSGANVLTF.

The chain is built from TRBV4-1 and TRBJ1-1; D is possibly TRBD1 (6 bases). Germline V lookup: CDR1 MGHRA, CDR2 YSYEKL. The CDR3 is 16 amino acids. The V gene lost 1 base and the J gene lost 3 bases, with 15 bases spanning the gap. The CDR3 spells CASSQVLGGAYTEAFF. The CDR3 DNA is TGCGCCAGCAGCCAAGTGTTGGGGGGGGCTTACACTGAAGCTTTCTTT.

In DNA, the CDR3 is TGCGCCAGCAGCCAACCAGGTGGGGGGACTGAAGCTTTCTTT. It specifies CASSQPGGGTEAFF. J is TRBJ1-1 and V is TRBV4-1; possibly TRBD1 for D (5 bases). V was shortened by 2 bases and J by 5 bases, with 12 bases between the two germline ends. The CDR3 extends over 14 amino acids. Germline assignment: CDR1 MGHRA and CDR2 YSYEKL.

At least ten counts were recorded for this clonotype. The chain recombines TRBV7-9 with TRBJ2-7, with TRBD2 as a possible D gene (6 bases). Germline V gene sequence: CDR1 SEHNR, CDR2 FQNEAQ (reference sequence). Trimming shortened V by 6 bases and J by 3 bases, and 15 bases separated the two germline ends. The CDR3 is 14 amino acids. CDR3 sequence (DNA): TGTGCCAGCAGTGGAGGGACCGGTAGCTACGAGCAGTACTTC. The encoded protein is CASSGGTGSYEQYF.

This clonotype was seen a handful of times. The rearrangement links TRBV12-5 to TRBJ1-5, with D possibly matching TRBD1 (5 bases). Trimming removed 1 base at V and 11 bases at J, with 18 bases between. CDR1 is LGHNT, CDR2 FRNRAP, per germline. The CDR3 is 15 residues long. The DNA of the CDR3 is TGTGCTAGTGGTTTGGCTCACATCTCCAGGGCCTCCCAGCATTTT. This translates into CASGLAHISRASQHF.

This chain joins TRBV15 and TRBJ1-1; a weak D match, TRBD1 (5 bases). Germline V gene data show CDR1 as LNHNV and CDR2 as YYDKDF (reference sequence). This CDR3 has 13 residues. V was clipped by 1 base and J by 4 bases, with 7 bases between them. The CDR3 coding sequence is TGTGCCACCAGCAGAGTCGGGGGCACTGAAGCTTTCTTT. Its protein is CATSRVGGTEAFF.

This chain joins TRBV7-2 and TRBJ2-4, with D tentatively TRBD1 (5 bases). This CDR3 region has 13 residues. Looked up from germline, CDR1 is SGHTA and CDR2 is FQGNSA. V gave up 2 bases and J gave up 6 bases, with 8 bases separating them. CDR3 amino acids: CASSLRGLNIQYF. CDR3 in DNA: TGTGCCAGCAGCTTAAGGGGTTTAAACATTCAGTACTTC.

This clonotype was seen only a few times. The V and J genes are TRBV29-1 and TRBJ1-1; D is uncertain. V was pared by 5 bases and J by 6 bases, with 16 bases between. Looked up from germline, CDR1 is SQVTM and CDR2 is ANQGSEA. The CDR3 runs 13 residues. CDR3 amino acids: CSVIIPGVAEAFF. The CDR3, as DNA: TGCAGCGTTATAATCCCAGGAGTCGCTGAAGCTTTCTTT.

This clonotype was detected only a few times. The rearrangement links TRBV20-1 to TRBJ2-3; TRBD2 agrees at 9 bases. The CDR3 extends over 15 amino acids. The V and J ends lost 3 bases and 7 bases, in that order; junction bases with no gene match: 11. Germline V gene sequence: CDR1 DFQATT, CDR2 SNEGSKA (reference sequence). CDR3 DNA: TGCAGTGCTAGCGGTTCAGTAGCGGGAGCCCATACGCAGTATTTT. Amino acids: CSASGSVAGAHTQYF.

In this sample, this clonotype turned up a few times. The rearrangement uses TRBV10-3 and TRBJ1-2; the D gene is possibly TRBD1 (6 bases). CDR1 and CDR2 from the germline V gene are ENHRY and SYGVKD. With 3 bases removed from V and 8 bases from J, the gap between germline ends came to 16 bases. This CDR3 has 14 amino acids. The CDR3 here is CAISDPARGRGYTF. Written as DNA, the CDR3 is TGTGCCATCAGTGACCCCGCGCGGGGGCGAGGCTACACCTTC.

This clonotype has at least ten counts. The V gene is TRBV30, the J gene TRBJ2-3; D tentatively reads TRBD1 or TRBD2 (6 bases each). The CDR3 is 14 residues long. V was clipped by 3 bases and J by 4 bases, with 14 bases between them. Germline assignment: CDR1 GTSNPN and CDR2 SVGIG (reference sequence). CDR3 protein: CAWRYGGPADTQYF. The CDR3 DNA follows: TGTGCCTGGAGATACGGGGGCCCTGCAGATACGCAGTATTTT.

This clonotype was recorded at least ten times. This chain links TRBV12-3 or TRBV12-4 with TRBJ1-5; D remains unclear. V dropped 7 bases and J dropped 7 bases, with 14 bases sitting between them. The CDR3 contains 13 residues. The CDR3 sequence: CASTLQVGQPQHF. The CDR3 nucleotides read TGTGCCAGCACTCTCCAGGTAGGGCAGCCCCAGCATTTT.

This clonotype came up many times. The chain is built from TRBV6-6 and TRBJ1-5; D unclear. This CDR3 spans 11 amino acids. Trimming removed 8 bases from V and 4 bases from J, with 6 bases in between. CDR1 and CDR2 (germline): MNHNY, SVGAGI (reference sequence). CDR3 loop: CASGINQPQHF. DNA of the CDR3: TGTGCCAGCGGTATAAATCAGCCCCAGCATTTT.

At least ten counts were recorded for this clonotype. The CDR3 sequence is CASSRTGLGANVLTF. In DNA form, the CDR3 reads TGTGCCAGCAGCCGCACAGGGTTAGGGGCCAACGTCCTGACTTTC. V is TRBV3-1 and J is TRBJ2-6; weak D call: TRBD1 (6 bases). V was shortened by 4 bases and J by 4 bases, with 11 bases between the two germline ends. CDR3 length: 15 amino acids. Germline V CDR1 and CDR2: LGHDT, YNNKEL (reference sequence).

The chain links TRBV3-1 to TRBJ2-7, with a possible D match to TRBD2 (6 bases). CDR3 size: 17 residues. CDR1 and CDR2 (germline): LGHDT, YNNKEL (reference sequence). The V gene lost 0 bases and the J gene lost 4 bases, with 19 bases spanning the gap. The CDR3 here is CASSQDLKSAREYEQYF. The CDR3 bases are TGTGCCAGCAGCCAAGATCTAAAGAGCGCTCGGGAGTACGAGCAGTACTTC.

The rearrangement links TRBV20-1 to TRBJ1-2, with 10 nucleotides matching TRBD1. The V gene end was trimmed by 5 bases and the J gene end by 5 bases; junction bases not matched to a gene: 5. From germline, CDR1 is DFQATT and CDR2 SNEGSKA (reference sequence). This CDR3 is built from 13 residues. Here the CDR3 DNA reads TGCAGTGCTGCCCGGGACAGGGGTTATGGCTACACCTTC. Protein sequence: CSAARDRGYGYTF.

The chain recombines TRBV12-3 or TRBV12-4 with TRBJ1-3; tentative D call: TRBD1 (5 bases). The CDR3 extends over 14 amino acids. V was pared by 6 bases and J by 3 bases, with 12 bases between. The CDR3 coding sequence is TGTGCCAGCAGAAGACAGTTTCGTGGAAACACCATATATTTT. It is translated as CASRRQFRGNTIYF.

This clonotype was seen many times. This chain joins TRBV7-9 and TRBJ2-2; D gene unclear. The V gene's germline CDR1 is SEHNR and CDR2 FQNEAQ (reference sequence). This CDR3 contains 14 residues. Trimming took off 3 bases at V and 9 bases at J, with 14 bases between the two ends. CDR3 in amino acids: CASSLSAAVRELFF. The CDR3 DNA sequence: TGTGCCAGCAGCTTGAGTGCGGCCGTCCGGGAGCTGTTTTTT.

This clonotype occurred a few times. This chain joins TRBV20-1 and TRBJ2-1, with D perhaps given as TRBD1 or TRBD2 (5 bases each). The CDR3 consists of 14 residues. Trimming took off 4 bases at V and 4 bases at J, with 14 bases between the two ends. Germline V gene lookup returns CDR1 DFQATT and CDR2 SNEGSKA (reference sequence). The chain's CDR3 is CSATRDPGYNEQFF. The CDR3, as DNA: TGCAGTGCTACCCGGGACCCAGGGTACAATGAGCAGTTCTTC.

This clonotype has only a few counts. The rearrangement uses TRBV24-1 and TRBJ2-3; D is unresolved. Trimming removed 4 bases from V and 10 bases from J, with 20 bases in between. The CDR3 has 15 amino acids. Germline CDR1 is KGHDR and CDR2 is SFDVKD. The CDR3 sequence is CATSDPSHSSGAQYF. The CDR3 DNA sequence: TGTGCCACCAGTGACCCTTCCCACTCCTCTGGGGCGCAGTATTTT.

This clonotype has ten or more counts. CDR3 sequence: CASSLIGGAGGYTF. In nucleotides, the CDR3 is TGTGCCAGCAGCCTGATAGGGGGCGCGGGTGGCTACACCTTC. The chain uses TRBV12-3 or TRBV12-4 and TRBJ1-2, with 7 bases that match TRBD1. The CDR3 has 14 residues. The J segment lost 7 bases and the V segment lost 6 bases, leaving 11 bases of the junction unmatched.

This clonotype was observed many times. V is TRBV7-9 and J is TRBJ1-1, with D unresolved. This CDR3 contains 11 residues. V was trimmed by 3 bases and J by 5 bases, leaving 4 bases between them. Germline CDR1 is SEHNR and CDR2 is FQNEAQ (reference sequence). The CDR3 region has the DNA TGTGCCAGCAGCTTTCCGACTGAAGCTTTCTTT. It encodes CASSFPTEAFF.

The chain is built from TRBV5-1 and TRBJ1-3, with TRBD1 as a possible D gene (6 bases). V was trimmed by 4 bases and J by 2 bases, leaving 13 bases between them. In germline, CDR1 is SGHRS, CDR2 YFSETQ. The CDR3 spans 15 residues. CDR3 sequence (DNA): TGCGCCAGCAGCCTGTCAGGGGTCCCTGGAAACACCATATATTTT. Protein product: CASSLSGVPGNTIYF.